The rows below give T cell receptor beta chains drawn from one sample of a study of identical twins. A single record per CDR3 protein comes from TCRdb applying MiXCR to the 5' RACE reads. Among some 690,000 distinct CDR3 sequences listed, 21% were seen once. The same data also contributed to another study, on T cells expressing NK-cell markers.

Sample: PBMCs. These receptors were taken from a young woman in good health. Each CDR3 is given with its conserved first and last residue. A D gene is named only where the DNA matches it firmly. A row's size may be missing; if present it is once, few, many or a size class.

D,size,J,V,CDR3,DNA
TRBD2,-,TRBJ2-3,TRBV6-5,CASSYSRDYPTDTQYF,TGTGCCAGCAGTTACTCTAGGGACTACCCCACAGATACGCAGTATTTT
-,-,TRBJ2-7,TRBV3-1,CAGGLPEGEGRYF,TGTGCCGGTGGACTTCCCGAGGGAGAGGGGCGGTACTTC
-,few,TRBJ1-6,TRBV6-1,CASRDRVDYNSPLHF,TGTGCCAGCAGAGACCGGGTTGACTATAATTCACCCCTCCACTTT
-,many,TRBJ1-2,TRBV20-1,CSARTQKYGYTF,TGCAGTGCTAGAACACAGAAATATGGCTACACCTTC
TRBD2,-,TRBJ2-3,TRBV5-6,CASRLAGGPLTDTQYF,TGTGCCAGCCGACTAGCGGGAGGGCCGTTGACAGATACGCAGTATTTT
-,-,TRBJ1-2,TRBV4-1,CASSQALASVGYGYTF,TGCGCCAGCAGCCAGGCCCTAGCCTCGGTGGGCTATGGCTACACCTTC
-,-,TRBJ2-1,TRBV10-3,CAISERGSNNLNEQFF,TGTGCCATCAGTGAAAGGGGGTCCAACAACCTCAATGAGCAGTTCTTC
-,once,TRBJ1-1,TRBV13,CASSLDPRERIGEAFF,TGTGCCAGCAGCTTAGATCCCAGGGAAAGAATTGGCGAAGCTTTCTTT
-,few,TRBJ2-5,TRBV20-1,CSARRVRGHGTQYF,TGCAGTGCTAGAAGAGTACGGGGCCACGGGACCCAGTACTTC
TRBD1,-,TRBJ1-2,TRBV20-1,CSARDRGQGDGYTF,TGCAGTGCTAGAGATCGGGGACAGGGTGATGGCTACACCTTC
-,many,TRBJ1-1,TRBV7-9,CASSTRRGTEAFF,TGTGCCAGCAGCACCCGGAGGGGCACTGAAGCTTTCTTT
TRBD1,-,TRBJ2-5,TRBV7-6,CASSSSRGRGQETQYF,TGTGCCAGCAGCTCATCCAGGGGGCGCGGACAAGAGACCCAGTACTTC
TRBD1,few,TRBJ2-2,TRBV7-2,CASSPTGTEITGELFF,TGTGCCAGCAGTCCAACCGGGACAGAGATCACCGGGGAGCTGTTTTTT
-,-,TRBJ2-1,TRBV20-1,CSARDGGRGSYNEQFF,TGCAGTGCTAGAGATGGGGGGAGAGGGTCCTACAATGAGCAGTTCTTC
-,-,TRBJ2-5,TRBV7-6,CASSTTSRGQETQYF,TGTGCCAGCAGCACGACTAGCAGGGGGCAAGAGACCCAGTACTTC
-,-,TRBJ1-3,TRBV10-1,CASSPGTTGNTIYF,TGCGCCAGCAGTCCCGGGACAACTGGAAACACCATATATTTT
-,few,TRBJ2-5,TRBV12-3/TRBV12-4,CASSLWAERWETQYF,TGTGCCAGCAGTTTGTGGGCAGAAAGATGGGAGACCCAGTACTTC
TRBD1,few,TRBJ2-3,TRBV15,CATSSQGARPDTQYF,TGTGCCACCAGCAGTCAGGGGGCCCGTCCAGATACGCAGTATTTT
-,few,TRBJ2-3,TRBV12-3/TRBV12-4,CASRGAGDTQYF,TGTGCCAGCAGAGGAGCAGGAGATACGCAGTATTTT
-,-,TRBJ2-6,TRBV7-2,CASSFNSLNVLTF,TGTGCCAGCAGCTTTAACAGCCTCAACGTCCTGACTTTC
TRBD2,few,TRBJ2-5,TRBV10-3,CAIAERDGETQYF,TGTGCCATCGCTGAGCGGGATGGAGAGACCCAGTACTTC
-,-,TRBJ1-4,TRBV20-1,CSASRGGDRKLFF,TGCAGTGCTAGTCGTGGAGGGGATCGGAAACTGTTTTTT
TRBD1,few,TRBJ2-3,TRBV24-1,CATYPGTGAPDTQYF,TGTGCCACCTACCCCGGGACAGGGGCCCCAGATACGCAGTATTTT
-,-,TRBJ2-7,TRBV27,CASSSYRAQEQYF,TGTGCCAGCAGTTCTTACAGGGCCCAAGAGCAGTACTTC
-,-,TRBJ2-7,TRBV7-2,CATSPPGLYEQYF,TGTGCCACGAGCCCCCCGGGGTTGTACGAGCAGTACTTC
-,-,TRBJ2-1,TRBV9,CASSVGGSSNEQFF,TGTGCCAGCAGCGTAGGAGGTTCGAGCAATGAGCAGTTCTTC
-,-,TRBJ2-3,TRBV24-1,CATSSGTTDTQYF,TGTGCCACCAGTAGTGGGACCACAGATACGCAGTATTTT
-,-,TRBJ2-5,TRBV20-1,CSARVLVLETQYF,TGCAGTGCTAGAGTTCTAGTTTTGGAGACCCAGTACTTC
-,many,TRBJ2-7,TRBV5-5,CASSLRSGTVAYEQYF,TGTGCCAGCAGCTTGAGGTCCGGGACTGTGGCCTACGAGCAGTACTTC